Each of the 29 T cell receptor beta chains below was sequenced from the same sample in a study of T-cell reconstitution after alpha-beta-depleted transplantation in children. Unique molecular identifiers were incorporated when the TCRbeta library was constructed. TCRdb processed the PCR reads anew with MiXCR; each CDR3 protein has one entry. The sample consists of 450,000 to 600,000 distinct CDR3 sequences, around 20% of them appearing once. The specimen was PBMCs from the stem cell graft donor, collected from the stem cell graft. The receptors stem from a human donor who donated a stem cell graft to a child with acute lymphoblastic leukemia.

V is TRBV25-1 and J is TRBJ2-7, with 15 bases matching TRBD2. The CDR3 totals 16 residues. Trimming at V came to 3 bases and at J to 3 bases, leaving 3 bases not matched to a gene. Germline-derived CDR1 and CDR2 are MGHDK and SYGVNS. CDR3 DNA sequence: TGTGCCAGCAGTGAGGGACTAGCGGGAGGTTTCTACGAGCAGTACTTC. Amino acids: CASSEGLAGGFYEQYF.

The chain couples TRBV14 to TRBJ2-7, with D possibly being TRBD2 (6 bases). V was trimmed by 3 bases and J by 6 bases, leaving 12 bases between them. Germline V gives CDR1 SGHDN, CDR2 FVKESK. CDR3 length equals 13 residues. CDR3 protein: CASSQVGGSEQYF. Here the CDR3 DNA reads TGTGCCAGCAGCCAGGTCGGGGGAAGCGAGCAGTACTTC.

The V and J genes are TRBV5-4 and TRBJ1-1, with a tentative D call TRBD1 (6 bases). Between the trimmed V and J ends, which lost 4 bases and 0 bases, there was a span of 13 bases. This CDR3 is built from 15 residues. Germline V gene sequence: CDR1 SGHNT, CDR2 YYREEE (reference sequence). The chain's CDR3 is CASSGNRAMNTEAFF. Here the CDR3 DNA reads TGTGCCAGCAGCGGGAACAGGGCCATGAACACTGAAGCTTTCTTT.

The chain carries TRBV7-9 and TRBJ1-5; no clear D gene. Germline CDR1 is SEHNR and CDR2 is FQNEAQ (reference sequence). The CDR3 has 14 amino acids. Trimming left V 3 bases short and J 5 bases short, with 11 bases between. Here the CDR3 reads CASSFGDFDQPQHF. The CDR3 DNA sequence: TGTGCCAGCAGCTTCGGGGATTTCGATCAGCCCCAGCATTTT.

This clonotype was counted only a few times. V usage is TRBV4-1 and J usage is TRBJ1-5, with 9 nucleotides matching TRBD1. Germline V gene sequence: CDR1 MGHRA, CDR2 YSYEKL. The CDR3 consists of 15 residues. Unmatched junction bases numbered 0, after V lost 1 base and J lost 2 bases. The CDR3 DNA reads TGCGCCAGCAGCCAAGGGGACAGGGGCAATCAGCCCCAGCATTTT. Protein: CASSQGDRGNQPQHF.

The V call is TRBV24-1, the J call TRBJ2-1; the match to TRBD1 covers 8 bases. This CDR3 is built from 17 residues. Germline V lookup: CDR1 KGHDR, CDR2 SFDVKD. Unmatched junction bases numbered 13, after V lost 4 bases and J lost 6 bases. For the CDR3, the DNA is TGTGCCACCAGTGACGCCCTCGGACAGGGCCGCGGCAATGAGCAGTTCTTC. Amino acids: CATSDALGQGRGNEQFF.

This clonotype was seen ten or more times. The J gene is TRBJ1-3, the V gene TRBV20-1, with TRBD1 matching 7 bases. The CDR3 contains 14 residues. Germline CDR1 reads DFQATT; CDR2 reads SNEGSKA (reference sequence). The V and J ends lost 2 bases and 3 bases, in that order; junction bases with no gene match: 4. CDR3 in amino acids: CSARMTGSGNTIYF. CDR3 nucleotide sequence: TGCAGTGCTAGAATGACAGGGAGTGGAAACACCATATATTTT.

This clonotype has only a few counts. CDR3 region: CSARLNYGYTF. The DNA of the CDR3 is TGCAGTGCTAGACTTAACTATGGCTACACCTTC. J is TRBJ1-2 and V is TRBV20-1; D unclear. Looked up from germline, CDR1 is DFQATT and CDR2 is SNEGSKA (reference sequence). This CDR3 has 11 amino acids. Trimming left V 2 bases short and J 1 base short, with 2 bases between.

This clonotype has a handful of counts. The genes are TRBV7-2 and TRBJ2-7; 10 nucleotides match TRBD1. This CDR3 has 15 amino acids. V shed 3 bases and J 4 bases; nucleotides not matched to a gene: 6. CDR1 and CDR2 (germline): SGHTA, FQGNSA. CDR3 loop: CASSFRTGGSYEQYF. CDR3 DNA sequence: TGTGCCAGCAGCTTCCGGACAGGGGGGTCGTACGAGCAGTACTTC.

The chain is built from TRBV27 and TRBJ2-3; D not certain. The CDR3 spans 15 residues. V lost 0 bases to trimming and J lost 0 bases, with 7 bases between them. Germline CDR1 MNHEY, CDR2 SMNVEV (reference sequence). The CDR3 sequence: CASSLSADSTDTQYF. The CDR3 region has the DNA TGTGCCAGCAGTTTATCCGCCGATAGCACAGATACGCAGTATTTT.

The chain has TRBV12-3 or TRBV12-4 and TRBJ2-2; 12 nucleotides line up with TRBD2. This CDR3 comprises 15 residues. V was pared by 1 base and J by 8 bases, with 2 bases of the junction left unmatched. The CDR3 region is CASSLGTSGIGELFF. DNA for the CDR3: TGTGCCAGCAGTTTAGGGACTAGCGGGATAGGGGAGCTGTTTTTT.

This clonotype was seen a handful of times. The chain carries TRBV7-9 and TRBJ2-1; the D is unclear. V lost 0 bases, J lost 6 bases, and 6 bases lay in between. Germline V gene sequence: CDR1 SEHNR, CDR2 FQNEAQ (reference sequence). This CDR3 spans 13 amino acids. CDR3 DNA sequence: TGTGCCAGCAGCTTAGCTAACTCCAATGAGCAGTTCTTC. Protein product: CASSLANSNEQFF.

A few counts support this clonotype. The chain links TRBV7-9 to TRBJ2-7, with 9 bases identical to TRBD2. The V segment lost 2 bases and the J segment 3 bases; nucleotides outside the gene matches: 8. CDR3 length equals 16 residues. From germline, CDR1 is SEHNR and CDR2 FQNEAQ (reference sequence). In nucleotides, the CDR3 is TGTGCCAGCAGCTTATCCAGCGGACTAGCGATCTACGAGCAGTACTTC. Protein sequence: CASSLSSGLAIYEQYF.

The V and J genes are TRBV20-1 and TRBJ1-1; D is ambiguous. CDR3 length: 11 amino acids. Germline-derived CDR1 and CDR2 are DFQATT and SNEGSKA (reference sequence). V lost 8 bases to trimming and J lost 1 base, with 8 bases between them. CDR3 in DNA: TGCAGTCCCGGCCGGAACACTGAAGCTTTCTTT. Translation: CSPGRNTEAFF.

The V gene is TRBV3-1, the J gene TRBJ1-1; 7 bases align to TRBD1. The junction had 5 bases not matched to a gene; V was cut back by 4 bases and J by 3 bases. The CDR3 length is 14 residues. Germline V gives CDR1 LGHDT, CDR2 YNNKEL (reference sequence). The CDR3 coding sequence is TGTGCCAGCAGCCCGACAGGGACCCACACTGAAGCTTTCTTT. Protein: CASSPTGTHTEAFF. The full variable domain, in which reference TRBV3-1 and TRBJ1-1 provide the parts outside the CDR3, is DTAVSQTPKYLVTQMGNDKSIKCEQNLGHDTMYWYKQDSKKFLKIMFSYNNKELIINETVPNRFSPKSPDKAHLNLHINSLELGDSAVYFCASSPTGTHTEAFFGQGTRLTVV.

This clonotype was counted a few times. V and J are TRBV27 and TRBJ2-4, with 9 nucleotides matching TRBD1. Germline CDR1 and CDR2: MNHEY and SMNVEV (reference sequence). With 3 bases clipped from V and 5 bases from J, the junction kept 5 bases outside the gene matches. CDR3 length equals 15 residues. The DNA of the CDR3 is TGTGCCAGCAGTTTTTTGGGACAGGGTGAAAACATTCAGTACTTC. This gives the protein CASSFLGQGENIQYF.

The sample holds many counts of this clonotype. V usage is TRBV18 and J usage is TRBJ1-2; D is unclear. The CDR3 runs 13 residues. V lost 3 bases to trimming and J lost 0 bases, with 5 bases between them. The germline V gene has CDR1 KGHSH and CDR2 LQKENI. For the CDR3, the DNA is TGTGCCAGCTCACCCGATCCTAACTATGGCTACACCTTC. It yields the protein CASSPDPNYGYTF.

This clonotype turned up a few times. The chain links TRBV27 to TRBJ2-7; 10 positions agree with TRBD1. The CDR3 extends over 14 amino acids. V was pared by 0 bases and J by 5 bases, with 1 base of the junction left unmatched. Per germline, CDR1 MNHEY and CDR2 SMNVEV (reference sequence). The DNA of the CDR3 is TGTGCCAGCAGTTTATCGGGACAGGGGAACGAGCAGTACTTC. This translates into CASSLSGQGNEQYF.

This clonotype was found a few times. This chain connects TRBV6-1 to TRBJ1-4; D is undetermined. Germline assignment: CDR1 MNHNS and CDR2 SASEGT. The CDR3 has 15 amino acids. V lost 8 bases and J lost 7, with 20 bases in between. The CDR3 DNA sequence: TGTGCCAGCTGCTCCGATCAGCTTTTGAGTGAAAAACTGTTTTTT. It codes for CASCSDQLLSEKLFF.

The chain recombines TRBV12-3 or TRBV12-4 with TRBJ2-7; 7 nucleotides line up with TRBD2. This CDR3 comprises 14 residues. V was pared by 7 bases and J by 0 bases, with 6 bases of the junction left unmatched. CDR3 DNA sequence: TGTGCCAGCACTGCTAGCGGCCCCTCCTACGAGCAGTACTTC. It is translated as CASTASGPSYEQYF.

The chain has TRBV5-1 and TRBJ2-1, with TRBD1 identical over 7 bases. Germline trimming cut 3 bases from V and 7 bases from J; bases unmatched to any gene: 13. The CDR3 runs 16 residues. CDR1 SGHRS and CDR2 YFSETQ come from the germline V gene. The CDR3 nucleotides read TGCGCCAGCAGCTACCTACAGGGGTTACAAATAAATGAGCAGTTCTTC. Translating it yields CASSYLQGLQINEQFF.

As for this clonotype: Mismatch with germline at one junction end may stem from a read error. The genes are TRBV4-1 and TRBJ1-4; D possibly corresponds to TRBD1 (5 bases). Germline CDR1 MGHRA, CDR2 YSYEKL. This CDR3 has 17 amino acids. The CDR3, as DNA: TGCGCCAGCAGCCAAGGGGCAGGGATGACAACTAATGAAAAACTGTATTTT. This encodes CASSQGAGMTTNEKLYF.

CDR3 in DNA: TGCAGTGCTAGAGTTTCATCAAACCATGAAGCTTTCTTT. It specifies CSARVSSNHEAFF. The gene calls are TRBV20-1 and TRBJ1-1; D gene unclear. The CDR3 contains 13 residues. Trimming took 1 base from V and 7 from J, leaving 13 bases between them. Germline CDR1 reads DFQATT; CDR2 reads SNEGSKA (reference sequence).

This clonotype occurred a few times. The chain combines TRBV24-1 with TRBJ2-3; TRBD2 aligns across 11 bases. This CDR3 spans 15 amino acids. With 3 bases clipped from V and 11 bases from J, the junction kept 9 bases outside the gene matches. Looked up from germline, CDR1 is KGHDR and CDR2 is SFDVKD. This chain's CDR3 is CATSDATSGSIGQYF. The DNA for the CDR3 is TGTGCCACCAGTGATGCTACTAGCGGGAGTATAGGGCAGTATTTT.

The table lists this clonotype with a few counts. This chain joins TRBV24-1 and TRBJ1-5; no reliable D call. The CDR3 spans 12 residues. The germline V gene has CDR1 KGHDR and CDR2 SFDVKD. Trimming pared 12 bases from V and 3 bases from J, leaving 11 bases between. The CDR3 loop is CAPQSHNQPQHF. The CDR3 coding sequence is TGTGCCCCCCAGAGTCACAATCAGCCCCAGCATTTT.

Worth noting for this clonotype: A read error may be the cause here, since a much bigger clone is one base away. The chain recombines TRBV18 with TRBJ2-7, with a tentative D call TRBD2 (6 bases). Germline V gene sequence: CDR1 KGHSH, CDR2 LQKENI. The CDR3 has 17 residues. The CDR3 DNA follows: TGTGCCAGCTCCCCGAGCGGAACTCTAGCGCGTACTTACGAGCAGTGCTTC. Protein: CASSPSGTLARTYEQCF. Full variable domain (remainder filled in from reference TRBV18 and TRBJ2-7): NAGVMQNPRHLVRRRGQEARLRCSPMKGHSHVYWYRQLPEEGLKFMVYLQKENIIDESGMPKERFSAEFPKEGPSILRIQQVVRGDSAAYFCASSPSGTLARTYEQCFGPGTRLTVT.

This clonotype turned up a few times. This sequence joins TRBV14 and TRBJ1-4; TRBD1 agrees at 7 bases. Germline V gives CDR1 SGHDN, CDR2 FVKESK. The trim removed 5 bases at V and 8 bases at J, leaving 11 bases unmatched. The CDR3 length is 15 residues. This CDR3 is CASSYRGQPGEKLFF. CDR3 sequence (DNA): TGTGCCAGCAGCTACCGGGGACAGCCGGGGGAAAAACTGTTTTTT.

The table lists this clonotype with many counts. CDR3 nucleotide sequence: TGTGCCAGCAGCCCCGGAAGGGGACAGGGAGACCATCAGCCCCAGCATTTT. Encoded protein: CASSPGRGQGDHQPQHF. The chain employs TRBV9 and TRBJ1-5; 9 bases align to TRBD1. Germline V gene lookup returns CDR1 SGDLS and CDR2 YYNGEE. Unmatched junction bases numbered 13, after V lost 4 bases and J lost 5 bases. The CDR3 covers 17 residues.

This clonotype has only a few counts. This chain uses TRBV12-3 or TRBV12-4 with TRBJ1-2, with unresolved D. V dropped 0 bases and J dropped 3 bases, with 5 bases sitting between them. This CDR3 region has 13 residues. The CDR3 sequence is CASSLAGYYGYTF. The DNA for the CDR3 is TGTGCCAGCAGTTTAGCTGGGTACTATGGCTACACCTTC.